These 9 T cell receptor beta chains were all obtained from the same sample, sequenced in a study of T cells in tumors after PD-1 blockade. Sequencing was performed with immunoSEQ multiplex PCR; in TCRdb, only in-frame clones are kept and a portion is missing. The table records approximately 15,000 clones, over 80% of them present only once. The sequenced sample was PBMCs, obtained after anti-PD-1 treatment. Source of these receptors: a human donor with basal cell carcinoma.

The chain combines TRBV5-1 with TRBJ2-3; tentatively, D is TRBD1 (5 bases). The CDR3 contains 19 residues. V lost 3 bases and J lost 2, with 25 bases in between. The V gene's germline CDR1 is SGHRS and CDR2 YFSETQ. This CDR3 is CASSWTRPTASPLTDTQYF. The CDR3 DNA sequence: TGCGCCAGCAGCTGGACACGCCCGACAGCCTCCCCTCTCACAGATACGCAGTATTTT.

The chain employs TRBV21-1 and TRBJ2-7; the D call in the table, TRBD2, was not verified against the DNA. TRBV21-1 is given as a pseudogene. The CDR3 runs to 15 residues. In nucleotides, the CDR3 is TGTGCCAGCAGCAACCAGCGGACTACCCCCTACGAGCAGTACTTC. Translating gives CASSNQRTTPYEQYF.

The chain combines TRBV6-6 with TRBJ2-5, with TRBD1 identical over 7 bases. CDR1 is MNHNY and CDR2 is SVGAGI in the germline V gene (reference sequence). V was clipped by 5 bases and J by 0 bases; unmatched bases: 12. CDR3 length: 17 residues. The CDR3 loop reads CASSRTGASAYQETQYF. DNA for the CDR3: TGTGCCAGCAGTCGTACAGGGGCCTCCGCGTACCAAGAGACCCAGTACTTC.

This clone has only one observation. CDR3 region: CASSPTGTGELFF. In nucleotides, the CDR3 is TGTGCCAGCAGCCCTACAGGCACCGGGGAGCTGTTTTTT. V is TRBV2 and J is TRBJ2-2; a weak D match, TRBD1 (5 bases). The CDR3 totals 13 residues. Germline loops: CDR1 SNHLY, CDR2 FYNNEI. Trimming removed 6 bases from V and 4 bases from J, with 9 bases in between.

The rearrangement uses TRBV27 and TRBJ1-2; TRBD1 might be the D (6 bases). From germline, CDR1 is MNHEY and CDR2 SMNVEV (reference sequence). The CDR3 sequence is 13 residues long. The V end lost 6 bases, the J end lost 2 bases, and 10 bases lay between the germline ends. The CDR3 here is CASRPDSNYGYTF. The CDR3 DNA is TGTGCCAGCAGACCGGACAGCAACTATGGCTACACCTTC.

This clone has only one observation. The J gene is TRBJ1-4, the V gene TRBV13; D call uncertain. Per germline, CDR1 PRHDT and CDR2 FYEKMQ (reference sequence). Trimming stripped 5 bases from V and 6 bases from J, with 16 bases between. The CDR3 has 15 residues. The CDR3 here is CASSITNAGHEKLFF. For the CDR3, the DNA is TGTGCCAGCAGCATTACCAACGCCGGGCATGAAAAACTGTTTTTT.

The V call is TRBV7-9, the J call TRBJ1-1; a possible D gene is TRBD1 (5 bases). The V gene's germline CDR1 is SEHNR and CDR2 FQNEAQ (reference sequence). The CDR3 sequence is 14 residues long. Trimming left V 5 bases short and J 5 bases short, with 15 bases between. The CDR3 loop reads CASSLFQGGTEAFF. The CDR3 DNA is TGTGCCAGCAGCCTTTTTCAGGGAGGGACTGAAGCTTTCTTT.

This chain links TRBV19 with TRBJ2-5; maybe TRBD2 (6 bases). Germline-derived CDR1 and CDR2 are LNHDA and SQIVND (reference sequence). The CDR3 totals 17 residues. V lost 1 base, J lost 5 bases, and 20 bases lay in between. CDR3 loop: CASSIGAELTGVETQYF. CDR3 nucleotide sequence: TGTGCCAGTAGTATAGGGGCGGAGCTTACGGGAGTGGAGACCCAGTACTTC. Full variable domain (remainder filled in from reference TRBV19 and TRBJ2-5): DGGITQSPKYLFRKEGQNVTLSCEQNLNHDAMYWYRQDPGQGLRLIYYSQIVNDFQKGDIAEGYSVSREKKESFPLTVTSAQKNPTAFYLCASSIGAELTGVETQYFGPGTRLLVL.

This chain links TRBV6-2 or TRBV6-3 with TRBJ2-1, with D perhaps TRBD1 (6 bases). V lost 4 bases and J 2 bases, leaving 15 bases between the germline ends. The CDR3 covers 16 residues. CDR1 is MNHEY, CDR2 SVGEGT, per germline. DNA for the CDR3: TGTGCCAGCAGTTCGTTAGCGCCAGGGGCCTACAATGAGCAGTTCTTC. Residues: CASSSLAPGAYNEQFF.